This T cell receptor (beta chain) comes out of a study of shared clonotypes between healthy human individuals. Study in general: Two female and a few male donors aged 18 to 49 were enrolled. Overall study results and limits: In a handful of donors, roughly 5.2% of naive CD4 clonotypes appeared in common.

CDR1 is ENHRY and CDR2 is SYGVKD in the germline V gene. After removal of 6 bases from V and 7 bases from J, the junction contained 6 bases not matched to a gene. CDR3 length: 14 amino acids. On this clone: Its antigen remains unidentified.

Replicate PCRs for sorted subsets used around 200 ng DNA; this equaled 25,000 to 30,000 T cell genomes. The authors' processing: Owing to the provision of junction-only sequences devoid of quality scores by immunoSEQ, filtering differed. This table comes from immunoSEQ multiplex PCR, and its TCRdb copy is limited to in-frame clones, with some not included. V and J calls and clone size are copied from that table; D and trimming were computed from the DNA. The sample holds fewer than 1.8 million clones, approximately 98.5% seen once. The chain employs TRBV10-3 and TRBJ2-1; 10 positions agree with TRBD2. The clonotype was recovered from a young man in good health. The material sequenced was naive CD4+ T cells sorted from blood. The subset here: CD45RA+ positively selected. The CDR3 coding sequence is TGTGCCATCAGAACAGCGGGAGGGTGGAATGAGCAGTTCTTC. Encoded protein: CAIRTAGGWNEQFF.